The entry that follows covers one T cell receptor (beta chain) sequence. Profiled with immunoSEQ multiplex PCR; TCRdb holds only in-frame clones, not every one. The sample consists of about 350,000 clones, about 91% of them appearing once. The data stem from a study of blood T cell repertoires in COVID-19. In the study overall: PBMCs, B-cell-depleted T cells, or T cells were the source of the cDNA or gDNA that made up the material.

Trimming left V 7 bases short and J 0 bases short, with 13 bases between. Germline CDR1 LNHDA, CDR2 SQIVND (reference sequence). This CDR3 is 15 amino acids long. The sample comprised peripheral blood. The rearrangement joins TRBV19 to TRBJ1-5, with unresolved D. The source of this sequence is a man aged 25-45 years with COVID-19, enrolled during active disease. CDR3 nucleotides: TGTGCCAGTACCCATCCCCAAAATAGCAATCAGCCCCAGCATTTT. It encodes CASTHPQNSNQPQHF.